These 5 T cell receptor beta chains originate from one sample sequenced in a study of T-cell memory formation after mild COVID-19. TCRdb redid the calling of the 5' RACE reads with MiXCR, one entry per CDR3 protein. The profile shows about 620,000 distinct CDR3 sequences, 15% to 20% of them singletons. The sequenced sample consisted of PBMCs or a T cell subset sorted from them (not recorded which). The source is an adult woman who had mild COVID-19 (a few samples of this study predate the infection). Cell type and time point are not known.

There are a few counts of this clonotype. The CDR3 loop reads CASSQTGTGDTGELFF. The CDR3 region has the DNA TGTGCCAGCAGCCAAACCGGGACAGGTGACACCGGGGAGCTGTTTTTT. This chain connects TRBV3-1 to TRBJ2-2; 8 bases map to TRBD1. In germline, CDR1 is LGHDT, CDR2 YNNKEL (reference sequence). J lost 3 bases, V lost 2 bases, and 5 bases had no gene match. This CDR3 contains 16 residues.

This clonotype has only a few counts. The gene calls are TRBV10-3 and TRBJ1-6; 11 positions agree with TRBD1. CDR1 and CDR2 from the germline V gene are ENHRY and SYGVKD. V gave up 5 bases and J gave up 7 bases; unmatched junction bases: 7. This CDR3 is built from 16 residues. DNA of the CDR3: TGTGCCATCAGTCCGGGACAGGGGGGAAAAAATTCACCCCTCCACTTT. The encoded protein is CAISPGQGGKNSPLHF.

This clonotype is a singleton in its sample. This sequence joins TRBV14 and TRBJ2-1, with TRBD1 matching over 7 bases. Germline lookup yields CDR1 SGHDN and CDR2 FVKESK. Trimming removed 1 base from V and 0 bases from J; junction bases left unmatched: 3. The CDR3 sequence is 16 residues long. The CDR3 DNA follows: TGTGCCAGCAGCCAAGTAGGGACAGCCTCCTACAATGAGCAGTTCTTC. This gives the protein CASSQVGTASYNEQFF.

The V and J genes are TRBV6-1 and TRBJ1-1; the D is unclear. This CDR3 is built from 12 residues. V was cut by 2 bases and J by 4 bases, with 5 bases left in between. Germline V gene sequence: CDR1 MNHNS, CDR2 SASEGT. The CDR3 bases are TGTGCCAGCAGTGAACACCGCACTGAAGCTTTCTTT. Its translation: CASSEHRTEAFF.

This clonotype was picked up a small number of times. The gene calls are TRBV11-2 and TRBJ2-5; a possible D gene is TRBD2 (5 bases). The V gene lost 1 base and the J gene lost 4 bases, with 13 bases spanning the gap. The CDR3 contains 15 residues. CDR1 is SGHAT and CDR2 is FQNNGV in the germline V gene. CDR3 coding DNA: TGTGCCAGCAGCTTAGCTTCCCTGAGGGCAGAGACCCAGTACTTC. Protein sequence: CASSLASLRAETQYF.